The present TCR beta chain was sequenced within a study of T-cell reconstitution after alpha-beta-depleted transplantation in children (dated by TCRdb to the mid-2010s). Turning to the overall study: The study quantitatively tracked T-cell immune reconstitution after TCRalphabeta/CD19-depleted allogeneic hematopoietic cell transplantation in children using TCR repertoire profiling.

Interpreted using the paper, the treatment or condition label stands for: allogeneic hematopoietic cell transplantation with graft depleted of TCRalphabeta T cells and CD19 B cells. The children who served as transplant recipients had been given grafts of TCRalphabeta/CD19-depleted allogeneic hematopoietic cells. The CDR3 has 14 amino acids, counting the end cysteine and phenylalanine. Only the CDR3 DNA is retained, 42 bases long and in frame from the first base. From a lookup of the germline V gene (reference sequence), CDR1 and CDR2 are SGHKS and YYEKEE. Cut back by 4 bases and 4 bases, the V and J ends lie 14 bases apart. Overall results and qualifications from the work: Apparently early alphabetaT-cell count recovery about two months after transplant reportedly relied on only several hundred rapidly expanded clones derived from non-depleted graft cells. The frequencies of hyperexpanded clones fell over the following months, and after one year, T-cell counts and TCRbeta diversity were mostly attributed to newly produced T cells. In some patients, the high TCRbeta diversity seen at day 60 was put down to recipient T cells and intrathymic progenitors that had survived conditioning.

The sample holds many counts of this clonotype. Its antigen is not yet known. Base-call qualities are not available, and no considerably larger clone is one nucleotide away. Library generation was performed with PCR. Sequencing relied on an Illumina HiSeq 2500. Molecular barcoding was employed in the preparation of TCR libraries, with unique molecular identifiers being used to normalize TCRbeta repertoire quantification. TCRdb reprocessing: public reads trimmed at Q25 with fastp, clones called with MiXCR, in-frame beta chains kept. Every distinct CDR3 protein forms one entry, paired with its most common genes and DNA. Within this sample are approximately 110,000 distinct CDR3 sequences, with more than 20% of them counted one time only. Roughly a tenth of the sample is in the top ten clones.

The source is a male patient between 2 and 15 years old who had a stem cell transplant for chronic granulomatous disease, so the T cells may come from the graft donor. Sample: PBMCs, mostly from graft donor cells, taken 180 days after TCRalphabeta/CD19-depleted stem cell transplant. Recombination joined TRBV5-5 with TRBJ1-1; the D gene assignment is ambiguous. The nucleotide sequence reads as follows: TGTGCCAGCAGCCCCCTTTGGGGTAGCACTGAAGCTTTCTTT. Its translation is CASSPLWGSTEAFF.